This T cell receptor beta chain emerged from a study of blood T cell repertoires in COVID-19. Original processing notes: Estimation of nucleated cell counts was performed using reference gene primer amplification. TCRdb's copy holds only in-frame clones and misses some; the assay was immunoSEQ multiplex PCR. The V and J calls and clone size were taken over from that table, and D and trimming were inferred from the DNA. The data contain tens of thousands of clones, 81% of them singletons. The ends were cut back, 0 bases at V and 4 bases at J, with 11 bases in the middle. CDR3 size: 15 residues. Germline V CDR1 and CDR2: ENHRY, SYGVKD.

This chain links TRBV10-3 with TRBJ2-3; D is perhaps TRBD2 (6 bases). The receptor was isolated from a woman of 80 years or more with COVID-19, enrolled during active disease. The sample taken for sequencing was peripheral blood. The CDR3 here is CAISESGGMADTQYF. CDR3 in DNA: TGTGCCATCAGTGAGTCTGGGGGGATGGCAGATACGCAGTATTTT.